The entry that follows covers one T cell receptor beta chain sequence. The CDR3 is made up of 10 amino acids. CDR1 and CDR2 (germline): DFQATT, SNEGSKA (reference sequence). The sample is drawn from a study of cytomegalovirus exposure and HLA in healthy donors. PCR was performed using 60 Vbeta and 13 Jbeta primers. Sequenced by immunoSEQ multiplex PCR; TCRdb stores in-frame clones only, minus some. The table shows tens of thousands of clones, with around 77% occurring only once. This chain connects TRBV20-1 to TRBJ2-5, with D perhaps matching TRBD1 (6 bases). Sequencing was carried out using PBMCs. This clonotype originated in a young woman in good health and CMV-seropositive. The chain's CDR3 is CGGSSETQYF. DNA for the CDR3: TGCGGGGGCTCGTCCGAGACCCAGTACTTC.